What follows are 29 T cell receptor beta chains derived from one specimen sequenced in a study of cytomegalovirus exposure and HLA in healthy donors. In the PCR, 60 Vbeta and 13 Jbeta primers were used. The data were produced by immunoSEQ multiplex PCR, yet TCRdb's version contains in-frame clones alone and is incomplete. The profile shows tens of thousands of clones, 70% to 85% of them singletons. Sequences were obtained from PBMCs. The receptors were sampled from a man in his fifties in good health and CMV-seronegative.

The genes are TRBV7-6 and TRBJ2-7; no definite D call. With 7 bases removed from V and 0 bases from J, the gap between germline ends came to 10 bases. Germline-derived CDR1 and CDR2 are SGHVS and FNYEAQ. The CDR3 length is 13 residues. For the CDR3, the DNA is TGTGCCAGCACCTTGCGTGGCTCCTACGAGCAGTACTTC. Encoded protein: CASTLRGSYEQYF.

V gene TRBV29-1 combines with J gene TRBJ2-5, with D possibly being TRBD1 (5 bases). Judging by the DNA end, TRBJ2-7 fits better; the J call may be wrong. This CDR3 spans 13 amino acids. Germline V gene lookup returns CDR1 SQVTM and CDR2 ANQGSEA. In DNA, the CDR3 is TGCAGCGCCACCAATGGGGCCGGTACCGAGCAGTACTTC. Translating gives CSATNGAGTEQYF.

This clone appeared a few times. V usage is TRBV13 and J usage is TRBJ2-2; 8 bases match TRBD2. CDR1 is PRHDT, CDR2 FYEKMQ, per germline (reference sequence). V was clipped by 5 bases and J by 1 base; unmatched bases: 9. The CDR3 consists of 17 residues. CDR3 loop: CASSPGGLVLNTGELFF. The CDR3 region has the DNA TGTGCCAGCAGCCCGGGGGGACTAGTCCTGAACACCGGGGAGCTGTTTTTT. Looking up the rest from reference TRBV13 and TRBJ2-2 gives the full variable domain: AAGVIQSPRHLIKEKRETATLKCYPIPRHDTVYWYQQGPGQDPQFLISFYEKMQSDKGSIPDRFSAQQFSDYHSELNMSSLELGDSALYFCASSPGGLVLNTGELFFGEGSRLTVL.

Regarding this clone: Sequence at one end of the junction differs from germline and may be a read error. This rearrangement joins TRBV7-7 to TRBJ2-5; D ambiguous. Germline lookup yields CDR1 SSHAT and CDR2 FNYEAQ (reference sequence). This CDR3 is built from 15 residues. The CDR3 spells CASSLGSRHQETQYF. The CDR3 region has the DNA TGTGCTAGCAGCTTAGGTTCTAGGCACCAAGAGACCCAGTACTTC.

The chain carries TRBV7-2 and TRBJ2-7, with 9 bases fitting TRBD1. The CDR3 length is 15 residues. Losses at the gene ends were 0 bases for V and 5 bases for J; bases not matched to a gene: 5. CDR1 and CDR2 (germline): SGHTA, FQGNSA. The CDR3 region is CASSLAGTGWDEQYF. In DNA form, the CDR3 reads TGTGCCAGCAGCTTAGCGGGGACAGGGTGGGACGAGCAGTACTTC. The variable domain in full, completed from reference TRBV7-2 and TRBJ2-7, reads GAGVSQSPSNKVTEKGKDVELRCDPISGHTALYWYRQSLGQGLEFLIYFQGNSAPDKSGLPSDRFSAERTGGSVSTLTIQRTQQEDSAVYLCASSLAGTGWDEQYFGPGTRLTVT.

CDR3 sequence: CSVRQDYNEQFF. CDR3 nucleotides: TGCAGCGTACGACAGGATTACAATGAGCAGTTCTTC. This chain joins TRBV29-1 and TRBJ2-1; D perhaps matches TRBD1 (6 bases). The CDR3 loop spans 12 amino acids. CDR1 is SQVTM and CDR2 is ANQGSEA in the germline V gene. Trimming removed 6 bases from V and 4 bases from J, with 10 bases in between.

Written as DNA, the CDR3 is TGTGCCATCAGTGAGCGGCAACCGACAGGGCGGGCGGGCTACACCTTC. This translates into CAISERQPTGRAGYTF. This chain joins TRBV10-3 and TRBJ1-2; 7 bases line up with TRBD1. This CDR3 has 16 residues. V dropped 2 bases and J dropped 8; count of bases not matched to a gene: 14. The germline V gene has CDR1 ENHRY and CDR2 SYGVKD.

The DNA for the CDR3 is TGTGCCAGCAGCCAAGATGGCCTGAGGGGGCATGGCTACACCTTC. Translated: CASSQDGLRGHGYTF. The chain uses TRBV14 and TRBJ1-2; 7 nucleotides line up with TRBD1. CDR1 is SGHDN, CDR2 FVKESK, per germline. J gave up 6 bases and V 0 bases, and 7 bases lay outside the gene matches. This CDR3 is built from 15 residues.

The CDR3 DNA sequence: TGTGCCAGCAGTTTATTGAGTAGCTACACCGGGGAGCTGTTTTTT. It is translated as CASSLLSSYTGELFF. J is TRBJ2-2 and V is TRBV28; D not certain. The CDR3 is 15 residues long. Germline V lookup: CDR1 MDHEN, CDR2 SYDVKM. Deletions cut 1 base from V and 3 bases from J, with 9 bases between.

V gene TRBV13 combines with J gene TRBJ2-1; 10 positions agree with TRBD2. V dropped 3 bases and J dropped 7; count of bases not matched to a gene: 6. In germline, CDR1 is PRHDT, CDR2 FYEKMQ (reference sequence). CDR3 length: 15 residues. CDR3 DNA: TGTGCCAGCAGCTTCCGCCGGACTAGCGGTAATGAGCAGTTCTTC. Amino acid sequence: CASSFRRTSGNEQFF.

The chain links TRBV7-2 to TRBJ1-5; D is unclear. Germline-derived CDR1 and CDR2 are SGHTA and FQGNSA. The V end was cut by 2 bases, the J end by 5 bases, with 7 bases between. The CDR3 runs to 13 residues. This CDR3 is CASSLYIDQPQHF. CDR3 in DNA: TGTGCCAGCAGCTTATATATCGATCAGCCCCAGCATTTT.

This chain joins TRBV7-2 and TRBJ2-3; a possible D gene is TRBD1 (5 bases). Germline CDR1 SGHTA, CDR2 FQGNSA. V dropped 5 bases and J dropped 10 bases, with 16 bases sitting between them. CDR3 length equals 13 residues. The CDR3 protein is CASSPRTGQPQYF. DNA for the CDR3: TGTGCCAGCAGCCCGAGGACCGGACAACCGCAGTATTTT. The full variable domain, in which reference TRBV7-2 and TRBJ2-3 provide the parts outside the CDR3, is GAGVSQSPSNKVTEKGKDVELRCDPISGHTALYWYRQSLGQGLEFLIYFQGNSAPDKSGLPSDRFSAERTGGSVSTLTIQRTQQEDSAVYLCASSPRTGQPQYFGPGTRLTVL.

The J gene is TRBJ2-1, the V gene TRBV4-1; 7 bases are a match to TRBD2. Losses at the gene ends were 6 bases for V and 6 bases for J; bases not matched to a gene: 8. The germline V gene has CDR1 MGHRA and CDR2 YSYEKL. There are 14 residues in the CDR3. CDR3 region: CASRWTRDTNEQFF. CDR3 coding DNA: TGCGCCAGCAGATGGACTAGGGATACCAATGAGCAGTTCTTC.

CDR3 coding DNA: TGCGCCAGCAACGGCGGGAGAGAGAACACTGAAGCTTTCTTT. Amino acid sequence: CASNGGRENTEAFF. V usage is TRBV5-1 and J usage is TRBJ1-1; no firm D call. This CDR3 has 14 residues. Between the trimmed V and J ends, which lost 6 bases and 1 base, there was a span of 13 bases. Germline V lookup: CDR1 SGHRS, CDR2 YFSETQ.

The rearrangement uses TRBV4-2 and TRBJ2-7; 7 positions agree with TRBD2. The CDR3 runs to 16 residues. Germline V gene data show CDR1 as LGHNA and CDR2 as YNFKEQ. V lost 0 bases to trimming and J lost 2 bases; unmatched junction nucleotides: 7. The CDR3 spells CASSQEGASGPYEQYF. For the CDR3, the DNA is TGTGCCAGCAGCCAAGAGGGAGCTAGCGGCCCCTACGAGCAGTACTTC.

The V gene is TRBV14, the J gene TRBJ2-7, with 9 bases fitting TRBD1. In germline, CDR1 is SGHDN, CDR2 FVKESK. This CDR3 spans 14 amino acids. With 4 bases clipped from V and 4 bases from J, the junction kept 5 bases outside the gene matches. CDR3 sequence: CASSRKTGGYEQYF. CDR3 bases: TGTGCCAGCAGCCGAAAGACAGGGGGTTACGAGCAGTACTTC.

This chain joins TRBV5-4 and TRBJ1-1; D is ambiguous. V was cut by 4 bases and J by 0 bases, with 13 bases left in between. The length of the CDR3 is 15 residues. The germline V gene has CDR1 SGHNT and CDR2 YYREEE (reference sequence). CDR3: CASSPHGGMNTEAFF. As DNA, the CDR3 is TGTGCCAGCAGCCCTCATGGCGGTATGAACACTGAAGCTTTCTTT.

The rearrangement uses TRBV14 and TRBJ2-7, with 7 bases matching TRBD1. J gave up 1 base and V 0 bases, and 3 bases lay outside the gene matches. CDR1 SGHDN and CDR2 FVKESK come from the germline V gene. This CDR3 is built from 15 residues. The CDR3 sequence is CASSQEDRRSYEQYF. The CDR3 nucleotides are TGTGCCAGCAGCCAAGAGGACAGGAGATCCTACGAGCAGTACTTC.

The rearrangement links TRBV7-2 to TRBJ2-3; 10 bases agree with TRBD2. CDR3 size: 16 residues. With 2 bases clipped from V and 6 bases from J, the junction kept 8 bases outside the gene matches. CDR1 is SGHTA and CDR2 is FQGNSA in the germline V gene. The DNA for the CDR3 is TGTGCCAGCAGCTTAACCGGGACTAGCGCAGGGGATACGCAGTATTTT. Amino acids: CASSLTGTSAGDTQYF.

J is TRBJ2-3 and V is TRBV28; the D gene is possibly TRBD2 (5 bases). Per the germline V gene, CDR1 is MDHEN and CDR2 is SYDVKM. Trimming left V 3 bases short and J 6 bases short, with 16 bases between. The length of the CDR3 is 15 residues. Here the CDR3 reads CASSLLQRGFDTQYF. The CDR3 DNA follows: TGTGCCAGCAGTTTGCTCCAACGAGGGTTTGATACGCAGTATTTT.

This clone was seen only a few times. This chain joins TRBV28 and TRBJ2-5, with 14 bases matching TRBD2. Judging by the DNA end, TRBJ2-7 fits better; the J call may be wrong. The V gene's germline CDR1 is MDHEN and CDR2 SYDVKM. The CDR3 consists of 16 residues. The CDR3 loop is CASSAGLAGGNYEQYF. The CDR3 coding sequence is TGTGCCAGCAGTGCCGGACTAGCGGGAGGTAACTACGAGCAGTACTTC.

V usage is TRBV4-2 and J usage is TRBJ1-2, with D possibly matching TRBD1 (5 bases). The CDR3 length is 14 residues. Trimming removed 0 bases at V and 5 bases at J, with 10 bases between. The germline CDR1 and CDR2 sequences are LGHNA and YNFKEQ. This CDR3 reads CASSQDKAGYGYTF. The CDR3 DNA reads as TGTGCCAGCAGCCAAGATAAGGCAGGGTATGGCTACACCTTC.

The chain joins TRBV18 to TRBJ2-4; D gene uncertain. V lost 2 bases and J 7 bases, leaving 9 bases between the germline ends. The germline CDR1 and CDR2 sequences are KGHSH and LQKENI. The CDR3 has 13 residues. For the CDR3, the DNA is TGTGCCAGCTCACCAAGTGGAGAGAACATTCAGTACTTC. This encodes CASSPSGENIQYF. The entire variable domain, with the rest obtained from reference TRBV18 and TRBJ2-4, is as follows: NAGVMQNPRHLVRRRGQEARLRCSPMKGHSHVYWYRQLPEEGLKFMVYLQKENIIDESGMPKERFSAEFPKEGPSILRIQQVVRGDSAAYFCASSPSGENIQYFGAGTRLSVL.

The V and J genes are TRBV4-2 and TRBJ2-3; D is perhaps TRBD2 (5 bases). V lost 0 bases and J lost 6, with 10 bases in between. The germline V gene has CDR1 LGHNA and CDR2 YNFKEQ. This CDR3 comprises 14 residues. The CDR3 loop is CASSQDGLPDTQYF. The CDR3, as DNA: TGTGCCAGCAGCCAAGATGGACTGCCGGATACGCAGTATTTT.

The chain combines TRBV7-2 with TRBJ1-5, with TRBD1 as a possible D gene (5 bases). The germline V and J ends were trimmed by 8 bases and 4 bases, with 9 bases remaining between them. Per the germline V gene, CDR1 is SGHTA and CDR2 is FQGNSA. This CDR3 is built from 12 residues. CDR3 in amino acids: CASDSSNQPQHF. The CDR3, as DNA: TGTGCCAGCGACAGTTCTAATCAGCCCCAGCATTTT.

This clone was detected only once. The chain employs TRBV27 and TRBJ2-7, with D possibly being TRBD1 (6 bases). The CDR3 has 13 residues. Germline-derived CDR1 and CDR2 are MNHEY and SMNVEV (reference sequence). V was pared by 5 bases and J by 2 bases, with 10 bases between. This CDR3 reads CASSRTAPYEQYF. In nucleotides, the CDR3 is TGTGCCAGCAGTCGGACAGCTCCCTACGAGCAGTACTTC.

The chain combines TRBV7-2 with TRBJ1-4; 8 bases are shared with TRBD1. J gave up 8 bases and V 3 bases, and 5 bases lay outside the gene matches. CDR1 and CDR2 (germline): SGHTA, FQGNSA. CDR3 length equals 14 residues. CDR3 in DNA: TGTGCCAGCAGCTTCGCAGGGGGCGGGGAAAAACTGTTTTTT. Translating gives CASSFAGGGEKLFF.

The count of this clone is one. The chain combines TRBV6-6 with TRBJ2-1; D is ambiguous. Deletions cut 5 bases from V and 4 bases from J, with 3 bases between. CDR1 is MNHNY and CDR2 is SVGAGI in the germline V gene (reference sequence). This CDR3 contains 11 residues. The CDR3 here is CASSRYNEQFF. CDR3 DNA: TGTGCCAGCAGTCGGTACAATGAGCAGTTCTTC.

The rearrangement links TRBV4-1 to TRBJ2-3, with a tentative D call TRBD2 (6 bases). The CDR3 contains 15 residues. Trimming removed 1 base at V and 6 bases at J, with 14 bases between. Germline CDR1 and CDR2: MGHRA and YSYEKL. The CDR3 loop reads CASSQAFRAGDTQYF. CDR3 nucleotides: TGCGCCAGCAGCCAAGCCTTCAGGGCGGGGGATACGCAGTATTTT.